The following is a T cell receptor beta chain sequence with its context. A few counts support this clonotype. Its antigen has not been determined. Nothing much larger sits one base from this clone, and base qualities are not available. This specimen belongs to a study of T cells in Graves' hyperthyroidism and ophthalmopathy (dated 2019 in TCRdb). With respect to the entire study: Peripheral blood was sampled at the time of initial diagnosis, prior to any treatment. The 100 or so discovery patients were divided at random into training and test sets in a 7:3 ratio. Once sampling was done, hyperthyroidism patients were given methimazole at a starting dose of 30 mg daily, whereas ophthalmopathy patients were given high-dose intravenous methylprednisolone. The paper reports TCR Vbeta CDR3 sequencing of some 140 peripheral blood samples: under 45 ophthalmopathy, fewer than 80 hyperthyroidism and approximately 17 progressor patients. Thyroid tissue and blood T-cell repertoires from six Graves' hyperthyroidism patients were also compared in the study. A discovery cohort of fewer than 110 patients, roughly 43 with Graves' ophthalmopathy and 57 with stable Graves' hyperthyroidism, was used to find distinguishing TCR V-J signatures. Prospective prediction of ophthalmopathy was tested in an independent validation cohort of 18 to 20 hyperthyroidism patients and around 16 patients who later progressed to ophthalmopathy. General conclusions and limits of the study: No statistical method was used to set the sample size in advance, and investigators knew the group allocation. Most expanded thyroid clonotypes (frequency above 0.001) were also detected in blood, suggesting blood repertoires may reflect thyroid immune responses. Ophthalmopathy was separated from stable hyperthyroidism by a 13 V-J signature model, with about 86% sensitivity and roughly 81% specificity obtained in cross-validation and 80%/75% obtained in testing. During validation, the model predicted progression to ophthalmopathy a median of approximately 6 months ahead of onset, with approximately 70% sensitivity and almost 75% specificity.

The TCR beta CDR3 regions were amplified from the RNA transcripts. A first-round RT-PCR of the TCR CDR3 used the HTBI primer set with the Qiagen OneStep RT-PCR kit. Libraries were constructed in a second round of multiplex PCR, after which size selection and purification were performed. Libraries were sequenced paired-end with 100 bp reads on an Illumina HiSeq2000. On the study's bioinformatics: Raw data were processed with SOAPnuke, discarding reads with adapters, uncalled bases, mean Phred below 15, or no exact constant-primer or identifier match. COPE v1.2.5 was used to merge the high-quality paired reads, and each unique nucleotide sequence was defined as a clonotype. Clonotypes were aligned to IMGT TRBV, TRBD and TRBJ reference segments using MiTCR v1.1. The analysis included only V-J combinations with a frequency above 0.0001, which together covered 99% to 99.2% of the repertoires. The TCS score was defined as the ratio of F50 (clonal expansion) to E x V (chaos), calculated using BLOSUM62-based TCRdist between CDR3 peptides within each V-J. Welch's t-statistics and random forest reduced around 520 V-J features to about 13, which were used in a naive Bayes classifier (R e1071). TCRdb handled the public reads itself, with Q25 trimming in fastp and clone calling in MiXCR, and kept productive beta chains. Each entry merges the rows of one CDR3 protein and shows their most common DNA and genes. TCRdb's processing, not the authors' own work, is the source of the V and J calls. The sample includes about 380,000 distinct CDR3 sequences, with 15% to 20% observed a single time. The top ten clonotypes cover 40% of the sample.

Ophthalmopathy patients had moderately to severely active disease, Clinical Activity Score of at least 3, NOSPECS grade of at least 4, and duration under 3 months. Patients with uncontrolled infections, other autoimmune diseases, pregnancy or lactation were excluded. Diagnoses were established on the basis of clinical symptoms, serum thyroxine and TRAb, thyroid ultrasound, and orbital computed tomography. PBMCs were separated from 10 ml of fresh peripheral blood using Ficoll-Paque density gradient centrifugation. Trizol reagent was used to extract total RNA, and RNA quality was then checked on an Agilent 2100 Bioanalyzer. The germline V gene sets CDR1 to MNHNS and CDR2 to SASEGT. The CDR3 has 16 amino acids, counting the end cysteine and phenylalanine. Only the CDR3 portion is preserved as DNA: 48 bases, with reading frame beginning at the first base. V gives up 2 bases and J gives up 4 bases, and the segment between their germline ends measures 14 bases.

Sample: blood. The sequence derives from a man aged 18-30 years with Graves' ophthalmopathy. Recombination joined TRBV6-1 with TRBJ2-2; the D segment is perhaps TRBD1 or TRBD2, each sharing 6 matched bases. For the CDR3, the sequence is CASSELGGPRTGELFF. DNA sequence: TGTGCCAGCAGTGAACTAGGGGGGCCGCGCACCGGGGAGCTGTTTTTT.